This section outlines one T cell receptor (beta chain) sequence together with its context. In the original processing: Cell counts per sample came from amplifying reference gene primers. Data came from immunoSEQ multiplex PCR; TCRdb stores just in-frame clones and leaves some out. For V, J and clone size, that table is used; D and trimming come from the DNA. The sample shows fewer than 65,000 clones, 65% to 85% of them seen only once. In Seattle, patients joined the study during active infection and were tracked longitudinally. The CDR3 has 17 amino acids. V shed 5 bases and J 0 bases; nucleotides not matched to a gene: 9. Germline values: CDR1 LGHDT, CDR2 YNNKEL (reference sequence). The sample originates from a study of blood T cell repertoires in COVID-19. Study overall: The United States, Italy and Spain were the sources of the acute and convalescent COVID-19 samples. PBMCs, B-cell-depleted T cells, or T cells provided the cDNA or gDNA that made up the material.

This receptor was taken from a man between 25 and 39 years old with COVID-19, enrolled during active disease. The chain carries TRBV3-1 (or the pseudogene TRBV3-2) and TRBJ2-1, with TRBD2 matching over 8 bases. Sequencing was done on a sample of peripheral blood. The CDR3 coding sequence is TGTGCCAGCAGCGCACGGACTAGCCCCAACTCCTACAATGAGCAGTTCTTC. This sequence encodes CASSARTSPNSYNEQFF.